This is a list of T cell receptor beta chains from one sample in a study of shared clonotypes between healthy human individuals. The method was immunoSEQ multiplex PCR; TCRdb's version includes in-frame clones alone and lacks a portion of them. The sample has 600,000 or so clones; 98% are singletons. Sequenced: naive CD8+ T cells sorted from blood. All receptors derive from a young man in good health. Each CDR3 is given with its conserved first and last residue. The D gene is left open where the match is weak.

CDR3 protein: CASSLDRTNTGELFF
CDR3 DNA: TGCGCCAGCAGCTTGGACAGGACGAACACCGGGGAGCTGTTTTTT
D gene: NA
J gene: TRBJ2-2
V gene: TRBV5-1

CDR3 protein: CATIRDQTSGRTGELFF
CDR3 DNA: TGTGCCACAATCCGGGACCAGACTAGCGGGAGGACCGGGGAGCTGTTTTTT
D gene: TRBD2
J gene: TRBJ2-2
V gene: TRBV2

CDR3 protein: CASTDRDHNPYEQYF
CDR3 DNA: TGTGCCAGCACCGACCGGGACCATAATCCCTACGAGCAGTACTTC
D gene: NA
J gene: TRBJ2-7
V gene: TRBV5-4

CDR3 protein: CASSRDKEKLFF
CDR3 DNA: TGTGCCAGCAGCCGGGACAAAGAAAAACTGTTTTTT
D gene: NA
J gene: TRBJ1-4
V gene: TRBV11-2

CDR3 protein: CASSLGGTYYGYTF
CDR3 DNA: TGTGCCAGCAGCTTAGGCGGCACCTACTATGGCTACACCTTC
D gene: NA
J gene: TRBJ1-2
V gene: TRBV5-6

CDR3 protein: CASSQPGQGLDTQYF
CDR3 DNA: TGTGCCAGCAGTCAACCGGGACAGGGGTTGGATACGCAGTATTTT
D gene: TRBD1
J gene: TRBJ2-3
V gene: TRBV13

CDR3 protein: CASSLAVTYNEQFF
CDR3 DNA: TGTGCCAGCAGCTTAGCAGTAACCTACAATGAGCAGTTCTTC
D gene: NA
J gene: TRBJ2-1
V gene: TRBV11-2

CDR3 protein: CASSRPGGREQYF
CDR3 DNA: TGTGCCAGCAGTCGACCGGGCGGGCGGGAGCAGTACTTC
D gene: NA
J gene: TRBJ2-7
V gene: TRBV27

CDR3 protein: CASFVGLSGAGNEQFF
CDR3 DNA: TGTGCCAGCTTCGTAGGGCTATCGGGAGCTGGCAATGAGCAGTTCTTC
D gene: NA
J gene: TRBJ2-1
V gene: TRBV5-4

CDR3 protein: CASSPEGTQYF
CDR3 DNA: TGTGCCAGCTCACCTGAAGGTACGCAGTATTTT
D gene: NA
J gene: TRBJ2-3
V gene: TRBV18

CDR3 protein: CASSGQLGQPYGYTF
CDR3 DNA: TGTGCCAGCAGTGGCCAACTGGGACAGCCCTATGGCTACACCTTC
D gene: TRBD1
J gene: TRBJ1-2
V gene: TRBV27

CDR3 protein: CASSLLGELFF
CDR3 DNA: TGTGCCAGCAGCTTACTAGGGGAGCTGTTTTTT
D gene: NA
J gene: TRBJ2-2
V gene: TRBV11-2

CDR3 protein: CASTEGSSYEQYF
CDR3 DNA: TGTGCCAGCACCGAAGGTTCCTCCTACGAGCAGTACTTC
D gene: NA
J gene: TRBJ2-7
V gene: TRBV25-1